This T cell receptor beta chain comes out of a study of blood T cells in healthy people across ages. Through a sample-barcoded 5' primer and a J-beta primer mix, a second PCR was run for about 7 to 12 cycles. One entry per CDR3 protein results from TCRdb running MiXCR on the 5' RACE reads. The sample holds approximately 600,000 distinct CDR3 sequences, approximately 50% seen once. The CDR3 spans 16 residues. Trimming left V 0 bases short and J 6 bases short, with 16 bases between. Germline V gene sequence: CDR1 LGHDT, CDR2 YNNKEL (reference sequence). The TCR was taken from a man between 60 and 70 years old in good health. Sequenced sample: blood. The chain joins TRBV3-1 to TRBJ2-3; possible D gene TRBD2, 7 bases. Written as DNA, the CDR3 is TGTGCCAGCAGCCAAGATAGAGGGGGGGATCCCGATACGCAGTATTTT. This encodes CASSQDRGGDPDTQYF.